This T cell receptor (beta chain) was recorded in a study of blood T cells in healthy people across ages (dated by TCRdb to 2013 to 2016). Study-wide context: In model experiments, roughly one uniquely barcoded TCR beta cDNA molecule per two T cells was captured by template switching. The study measured age-related changes in TCR beta repertoire diversity using deep sequencing normalized with unique cDNA molecular identifiers. The donors were divided into four age groups: young (average around 16 years), middle-aged (roughly 42), aged (approximately 62) and long-lived (about 84). To avoid experimental bias, donors of different ages were randomly spread across the sequencing lanes. Two additional independent replicas of 1 million unique cDNA reads from the same blood draw were analyzed for two donors (one aged 18 to 29 and one aged 80 or older).

This clonotype turned up a few times. Its antigen is currently not known. The input lacks base qualities; no much larger clone sits a single base away. Its CDR3 holds 14 amino acids, cysteine through phenylalanine. Kept here is only the CDR3 DNA, which spans 42 bases and is read in frame from base 1. For CDR1 and CDR2, the germline V gene lists MNHNS and SASEGT. The germline ends are 11 bases apart after V is trimmed by 1 base and J by 5 bases. Systemically healthy Caucasian individuals from Russia, approximately 39 in total and aged about 6 to 100 years, were included as donors. Each donor gave about 9.8 milliliters of peripheral blood, drawn into EDTA-treated Vacutainer tubes. Ficoll-Paque density-gradient centrifugation was used to isolate PBMCs, with at least 7 million obtained per sample. Trizol reagent was used to extract total RNA from PBMCs, with at least 6 micrograms per sample. The percentages of naive CD45RAhigh/CD27high T cells were determined by flow cytometry on a PBMC aliquot from every donor.

The library was prepared using 5' RACE. For sequencing, an Illumina HiSeq 2500 was employed. A second 7 to 11 cycle PCR used a sample-barcoded 5' primer and a J-beta primer mix. Each TCR beta cDNA molecule received a unique molecular identifier from a template-switch 5' adaptor carrying 12 random nucleotides. Each sample yielded at least 2.5 million CDR3-containing paired-end reads. The Mint cDNA synthesis kit, primed by a TRBC-specific oligonucleotide, was used to synthesize first-strand cDNA from all RNA. Following uracil-DNA glycosylase treatment, all cDNA underwent a first 18-cycle PCR with the universal primers M1SS and BC2_uni_R. As for how the authors treated the data: For normalization, 1 million high-quality reads, each with a distinct molecular identifier, were randomly selected from each sample. Reads sharing molecular identifiers were discarded rather than binned into consensus sequences. CDR3 identification, clonotype clustering and error correction used MiTCR with a Q25 quality threshold and the strictest error-elimination algorithm. A nonparametric unseen species model using Euler transformation provided a lower-bound estimate of total TCR beta diversity. TCRdb redid the processing of the public reads, applying fastp at Q25 and MiXCR, and retained in-frame beta chains. Here each entry gathers all rows of one CDR3 protein and keeps the most common genes and DNA. The V and J calls here are based on TCRdb, not the publication. This sample holds about 1.8 million distinct CDR3 sequences; roughly 49% were observed only once. Clones ranked in the top ten supply around 2.1% of the sample.

General conclusions and limits of the study: There was a strong correlation between observed TCR beta diversity and the percentage of naive T cells measured by flow cytometry. Since profiling was done on bulk unsorted PBMCs, naive and antigen-experienced compartments could not be conclusively compared. Estimates of total diversity from one million sequenced T cells were regarded as lower bounds and underestimates. The CMV infection status of donors was not known, potentially confounding age-related changes in expanded clonotypes. As age increased, observed TCR beta diversity per million T cells dropped in a roughly linear way, and a significant reduction was already evident by age 40. Compared with the aged group, more naive CD4+ T cells, fewer expanded clones and increased TCR diversity were shown by the long-lived group, suggesting age selection.

Sample: blood. The sequence was collected from a middle-aged woman in good health. The chain was built from TRBV6-1 and TRBJ1-2; no confident D gene assignment can be made. The CDR3 protein: CASSEGADSYGYTF. The sequenced DNA is TGTGCCAGCAGTGAAGGGGCAGATTCTTATGGCTACACCTTC.